These 16 T cell receptor beta chains share one sample of origin, sequenced in a study of T cell changes during pregnancy in multiple sclerosis. Clones were read by immunoSEQ multiplex PCR, and TCRdb kept only the in-frame ones, dropping some. Of several thousand clones detected, 65% to 90% appear once; the ten largest clones hold about 17%. Sequenced here: CD8+ T cells from peripheral blood mononuclear cells, sampled in the first trimester of pregnancy. These receptors were obtained from a female donor in good health, enrolled as a control in a pregnancy study.

The rearrangement uses TRBV2 and TRBJ1-1, with D unclear. Trimming removed 2 bases at V and 3 bases at J, with 4 bases between. Germline CDR1 is SNHLY and CDR2 is FYNNEI. The CDR3 is 12 residues long. CDR3 in amino acids: CASSESDTEAFF. In DNA, the CDR3 is TGTGCCAGCAGTGAATCCGACACTGAAGCTTTCTTT.

The genes are TRBV6-1 and TRBJ2-2; 7 bases match TRBD1. Germline lookup yields CDR1 MNHNS and CDR2 SASEGT. The length of the CDR3 is 16 residues. The junction had 7 bases not matched to a gene; V was cut back by 2 bases and J by 4 bases. The CDR3 bases are TGTGCCAGCAGTGAACCTCCAGGGGGACCCACCGGGGAGCTGTTTTTT. It codes for CASSEPPGGPTGELFF.

This chain uses TRBV12-1 with TRBJ2-3; the D call of TRBD2 is as the table states it, not checked on the DNA. TRBV12-1 is flagged as a pseudogene. The CDR3 is made up of 20 amino acids. The CDR3 nucleotides read TGTGCCAGCAGCGCTAACCCGACCTCGACTAGCGGGCGAAACACAGATACGCAGTATTTT. It is translated as CASSANPTSTSGRNTDTQYF.

The chain employs TRBV5-1 and TRBJ2-1; maybe TRBD2 (5 bases). V gave up 0 bases and J gave up 9 bases, with 13 bases separating them. Germline V gene data show CDR1 as SGHRS and CDR2 as YFSETQ. This CDR3 region has 14 residues. CDR3 in DNA: TGCGCCAGCAGCTTGGGTCGGGAACTCGGTGAGCAGTTCTTC. It specifies CASSLGRELGEQFF.

The chain combines TRBV19 with TRBJ2-2; 10 positions agree with TRBD2. CDR1 is LNHDA, CDR2 SQIVND, per germline (reference sequence). The V and J ends lost 5 bases and 6 bases, in that order; junction bases with no gene match: 9. CDR3 length: 16 amino acids. In nucleotides, the CDR3 is TGTGCCAGTAGTGCTCCGGGACTAGCGTCGGCCGGGGAGCTGTTTTTT. Translated: CASSAPGLASAGELFF.

The V and J genes are TRBV5-8 and TRBJ2-7, with TRBD2 as a possible D gene (7 bases). Trimming stripped 10 bases from V and 0 bases from J, with 17 bases between. The length of the CDR3 is 14 residues. Germline loops: CDR1 SGHTS, CDR2 YDEGEE. CDR3 loop: CAGARGGLSYEQYF. In DNA form, the CDR3 reads TGTGCCGGGGCGAGGGGGGGGCTCTCCTACGAGCAGTACTTC.

The chain joins TRBV19 to TRBJ2-5; D not resolved. The germline CDR1 and CDR2 sequences are LNHDA and SQIVND (reference sequence). V shed 9 bases and J shed 2 bases, with 13 bases lying between them. The CDR3 is 13 residues long. The CDR3 DNA reads as TGTGCCAGCTGCCCAGCACAGCAAGAGACCCAGTACTTC. Translated: CASCPAQQETQYF.

The rearrangement uses TRBV6-1 and TRBJ2-3; TRBD1 agrees at 8 bases. The V and J ends lost 7 bases and 2 bases, in that order; junction bases with no gene match: 8. Germline CDR1 and CDR2: MNHNS and SASEGT. The CDR3 is 15 residues long. The CDR3 DNA follows: TGTGCCAGCACTTCAGACAGGGGCACCACAGATACGCAGTATTTT. The encoded protein is CASTSDRGTTDTQYF.

This clone was recorded a few times. The chain is built from TRBV5-6 and TRBJ2-1; 7 bases match TRBD2. The germline CDR1 and CDR2 sequences are SGHDT and YYEEEE. This CDR3 region has 13 residues. Trimming removed 1 base from V and 7 bases from J; junction bases left unmatched: 2. This CDR3 reads CASSLSAGNEQFF. The CDR3 nucleotides read TGTGCCAGCAGCTTGTCAGCGGGGAATGAGCAGTTCTTC.

The chain combines TRBV20-1 with TRBJ2-7, with D possibly matching TRBD1 (6 bases). The CDR3 loop spans 11 amino acids. CDR1 is DFQATT, CDR2 SNEGSKA, per germline (reference sequence). V gave up 4 bases and J gave up 5 bases, with 9 bases separating them. The CDR3 sequence is CSATRGNEQYF. DNA of the CDR3: TGCAGTGCTACGAGGGGGAACGAGCAGTACTTC.

V usage is TRBV5-4 and J usage is TRBJ2-2; D gene unclear. The V gene lost 3 bases and the J gene lost 4 bases, with 4 bases spanning the gap. Germline V gene lookup returns CDR1 SGHNT and CDR2 YYREEE (reference sequence). The CDR3 is 12 residues long. CDR3 sequence: CASSSVTGELFF. CDR3 DNA: TGTGCCAGCAGCTCCGTCACCGGGGAGCTGTTTTTT.

This clone has only one observation. The chain uses TRBV11-2 and TRBJ2-7; D is ambiguous. Trimming cost V 6 bases and J 1 base, with 7 bases left between them. Germline V gene sequence: CDR1 SGHAT, CDR2 FQNNGV. The CDR3 is 12 residues long. In DNA, the CDR3 is TGTGCCAGCAGTCTAGATTCCTACGAGCAGTACTTC. Translation: CASSLDSYEQYF. The whole variable domain, filled in from reference TRBV11-2 and TRBJ2-7, reads EAGVAQSPRYKIIEKRQSVAFWCNPISGHATLYWYQQILGQGPKLLIQFQNNGVVDDSQLPKDRFSAERLKGVDSTLKIQPAKLEDSAVYLCASSLDSYEQYFGPGTRLTVT.

In its sample, this clone was seen a few times. V gene TRBV15 combines with J gene TRBJ1-6, with D perhaps TRBD1 (5 bases). The CDR3 covers 17 residues. Trimming stripped 7 bases from V and 0 bases from J, with 16 bases between. The germline gives CDR1 LNHNV, CDR2 YYDKDF (reference sequence). The DNA of the CDR3 is TGTGCCACCACAATGGGGCGGAAGAGCTCCTATAATTCACCCCTCCACTTT. Amino acids: CATTMGRKSSYNSPLHF.

V gene TRBV5-4 combines with J gene TRBJ2-3; a possible D gene is TRBD2 (6 bases). CDR1 and CDR2 from the germline V gene are SGHNT and YYREEE (reference sequence). V lost 0 bases to trimming and J lost 6 bases, with 17 bases between them. The CDR3 has 16 amino acids. CDR3 sequence: CASSLEWTGVGDTQYF. The CDR3 DNA sequence: TGTGCCAGCAGCTTGGAATGGACGGGGGTGGGGGATACGCAGTATTTT.

This chain joins TRBV25-1 and TRBJ2-1; 7 bases fit TRBD2. From germline, CDR1 is MGHDK and CDR2 SYGVNS. The CDR3 is 16 residues long. Losses at the gene ends were 1 base for V and 6 bases for J; bases not matched to a gene: 9. The CDR3 DNA is TGTGCCAGCAGTGAATCGCCAGCGGGATCAGGCAATGAGCAGTTCTTC. Encoded protein: CASSESPAGSGNEQFF.

The chain is built from TRBV28 and TRBJ1-5; possibly TRBD1 for D (6 bases). The CDR3 runs 13 residues. The germline CDR1 and CDR2 sequences are MDHEN and SYDVKM. The ends were cut back, 5 bases at V and 6 bases at J, with 11 bases in the middle. The CDR3 DNA sequence: TGTGCCAGCAGTCCACAGGGAATTCAGCCCCAGCATTTT. Translated: CASSPQGIQPQHF.